This T cell receptor beta chain was captured by sequencing in a study of blood T cell repertoires in COVID-19. TCRdb's table, derived via immunoSEQ multiplex PCR, lists solely in-frame clones and lacks some. The sample includes approximately 190,000 clones, 80% of them seen just once. Source material: peripheral blood. The clonotype was recovered from a man aged 55 to 70 with acute or convalescent COVID-19.

CDR3: CASSQSRTANYGYTF. As DNA, the CDR3 is TGTGCCAGCAGCCAGTCGCGTACAGCTAACTATGGCTACACCTTC. The chain employs TRBV4-2 and TRBJ1-2; no firm D call. Trimming removed 3 bases at V and 0 bases at J, with 11 bases between. Germline CDR1 is LGHNA and CDR2 is YNFKEQ. The CDR3 consists of 15 residues.